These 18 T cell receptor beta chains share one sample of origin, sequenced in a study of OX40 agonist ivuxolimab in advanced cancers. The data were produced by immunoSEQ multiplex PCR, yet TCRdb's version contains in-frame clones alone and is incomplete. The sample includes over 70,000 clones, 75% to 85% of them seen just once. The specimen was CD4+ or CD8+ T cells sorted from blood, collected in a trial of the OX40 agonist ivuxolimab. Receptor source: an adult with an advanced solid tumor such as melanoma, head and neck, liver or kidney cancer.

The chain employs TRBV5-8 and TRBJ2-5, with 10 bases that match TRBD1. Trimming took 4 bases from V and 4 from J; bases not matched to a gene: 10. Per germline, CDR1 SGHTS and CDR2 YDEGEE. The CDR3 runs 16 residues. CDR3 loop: CASSITTGGRGETQYF. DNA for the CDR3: TGTGCCAGCAGCATTACGACAGGGGGCAGAGGAGAGACCCAGTACTTC.

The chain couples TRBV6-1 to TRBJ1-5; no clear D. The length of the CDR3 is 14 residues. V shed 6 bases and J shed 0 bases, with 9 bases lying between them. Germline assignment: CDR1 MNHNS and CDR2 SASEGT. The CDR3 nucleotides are TGTGCCAGCAGCCATAGATATAGCAATCAGCCCCAGCATTTT. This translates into CASSHRYSNQPQHF.

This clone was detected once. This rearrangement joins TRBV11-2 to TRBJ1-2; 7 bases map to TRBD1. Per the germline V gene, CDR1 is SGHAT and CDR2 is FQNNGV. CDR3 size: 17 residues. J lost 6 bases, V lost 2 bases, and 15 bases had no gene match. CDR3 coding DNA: TGTGCCAGCAGCTTATCCGCCGGGACAGATGGGGATGATGGCTACACCTTC. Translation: CASSLSAGTDGDDGYTF.

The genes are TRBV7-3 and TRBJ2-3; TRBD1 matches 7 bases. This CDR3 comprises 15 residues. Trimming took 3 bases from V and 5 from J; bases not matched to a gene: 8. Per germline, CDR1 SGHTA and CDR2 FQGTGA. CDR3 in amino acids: CASSLTGRRVDTQYF. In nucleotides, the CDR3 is TGTGCCAGCAGCTTGACAGGGCGACGAGTAGATACGCAGTATTTT.

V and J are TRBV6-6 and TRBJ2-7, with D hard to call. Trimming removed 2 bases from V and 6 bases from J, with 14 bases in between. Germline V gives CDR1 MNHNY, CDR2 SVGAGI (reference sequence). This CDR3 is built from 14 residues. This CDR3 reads CASSYRPGGAEQYF. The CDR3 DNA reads TGTGCCAGCAGTTACAGGCCGGGCGGCGCCGAGCAGTACTTC.

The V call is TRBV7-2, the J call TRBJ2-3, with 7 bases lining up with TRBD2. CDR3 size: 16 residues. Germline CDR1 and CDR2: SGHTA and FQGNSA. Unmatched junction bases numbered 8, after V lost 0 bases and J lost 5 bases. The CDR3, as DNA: TGTGCCAGCAGCTTAGCCGGGACTACGAAAGTAGATACGCAGTATTTT. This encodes CASSLAGTTKVDTQYF.

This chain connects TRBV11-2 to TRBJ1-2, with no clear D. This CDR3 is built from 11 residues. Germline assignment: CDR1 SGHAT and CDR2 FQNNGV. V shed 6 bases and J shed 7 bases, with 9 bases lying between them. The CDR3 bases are TGTGCCAGCAGTTACCGTGGTGGCTACACCTTC. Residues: CASSYRGGYTF.

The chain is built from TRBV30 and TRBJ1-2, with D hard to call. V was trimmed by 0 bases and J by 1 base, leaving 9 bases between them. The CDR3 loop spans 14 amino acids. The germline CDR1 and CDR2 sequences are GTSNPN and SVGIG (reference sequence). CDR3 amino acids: CAWSVLMDNYGYTF. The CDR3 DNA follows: TGTGCCTGGAGTGTACTTATGGATAACTATGGCTACACCTTC.

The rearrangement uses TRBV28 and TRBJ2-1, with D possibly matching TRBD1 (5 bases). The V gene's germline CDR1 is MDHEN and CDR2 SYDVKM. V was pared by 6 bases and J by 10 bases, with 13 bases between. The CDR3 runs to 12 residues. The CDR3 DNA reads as TGTGCCAGCAGGCCCGTTAACAGGGAGCAGTTCTTC. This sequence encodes CASRPVNREQFF.

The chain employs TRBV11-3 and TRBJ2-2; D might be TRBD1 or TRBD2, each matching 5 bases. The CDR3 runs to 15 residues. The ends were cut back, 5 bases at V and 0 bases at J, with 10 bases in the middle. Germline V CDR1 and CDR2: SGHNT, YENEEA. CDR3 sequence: CASSRDAANTGELFF. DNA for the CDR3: TGTGCCAGCAGCCGGGACGCTGCGAACACCGGGGAGCTGTTTTTT.

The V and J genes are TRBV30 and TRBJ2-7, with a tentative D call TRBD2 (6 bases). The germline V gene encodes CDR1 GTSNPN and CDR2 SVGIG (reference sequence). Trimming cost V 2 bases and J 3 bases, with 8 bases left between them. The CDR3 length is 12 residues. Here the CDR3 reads CAWSTGVYEQYF. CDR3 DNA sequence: TGTGCCTGGAGTACGGGGGTCTACGAGCAGTACTTC.

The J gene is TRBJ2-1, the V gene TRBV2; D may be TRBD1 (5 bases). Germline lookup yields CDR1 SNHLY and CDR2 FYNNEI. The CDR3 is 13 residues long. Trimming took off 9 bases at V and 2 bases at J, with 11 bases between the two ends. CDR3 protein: CASGAGPYNEQFF. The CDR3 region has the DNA TGTGCCAGTGGGGCCGGACCCTACAATGAGCAGTTCTTC.

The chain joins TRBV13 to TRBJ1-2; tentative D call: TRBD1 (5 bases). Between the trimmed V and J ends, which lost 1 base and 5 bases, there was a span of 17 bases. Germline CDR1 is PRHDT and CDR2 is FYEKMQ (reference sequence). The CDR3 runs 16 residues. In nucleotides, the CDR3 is TGTGCCAGCAGCTTAGACGCAGGGAGGGGTATTTATGGCTACACCTTC. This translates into CASSLDAGRGIYGYTF.

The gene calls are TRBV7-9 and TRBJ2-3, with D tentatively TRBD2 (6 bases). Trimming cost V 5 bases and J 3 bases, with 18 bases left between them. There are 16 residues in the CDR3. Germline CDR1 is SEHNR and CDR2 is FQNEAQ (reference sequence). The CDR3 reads CASSATLAVRTDTQYF. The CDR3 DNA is TGTGCCAGCAGCGCCACTTTAGCGGTCAGGACAGATACGCAGTATTTT.

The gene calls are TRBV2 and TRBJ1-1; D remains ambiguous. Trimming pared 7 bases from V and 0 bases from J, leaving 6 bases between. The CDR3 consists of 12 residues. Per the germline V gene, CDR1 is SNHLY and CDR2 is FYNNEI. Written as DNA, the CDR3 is TGTGCCAGCACGAGGGTGAACACTGAAGCTTTCTTT. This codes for CASTRVNTEAFF.

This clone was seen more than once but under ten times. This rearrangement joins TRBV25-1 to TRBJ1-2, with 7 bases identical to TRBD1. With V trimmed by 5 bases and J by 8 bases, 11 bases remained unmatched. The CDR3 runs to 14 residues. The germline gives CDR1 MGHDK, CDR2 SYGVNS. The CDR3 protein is CASSPMTGPWGYTF. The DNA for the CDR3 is TGTGCCAGCAGTCCTATGACAGGGCCCTGGGGCTACACCTTC.

CDR3 nucleotides: TGTGCCAGCAACTTCTTAGCCGGGACAGGGGTTGAATACGAGCAGTACTTC. Encoded protein: CASNFLAGTGVEYEQYF. The chain recombines TRBV7-9 with TRBJ2-7; TRBD1 aligns across 10 bases. Trimming cost V 7 bases and J 4 bases; bases outside gene matches: 16. Germline V gene sequence: CDR1 SEHNR, CDR2 FQNEAQ (reference sequence). CDR3 length equals 17 residues. Full variable domain (remainder filled in from reference TRBV7-9 and TRBJ2-7): DTGVSQNPRHKITKRGQNVTFRCDPISEHNRLYWYRQTLGQGPEFLTYFQNEAQLEKSRLLSDRFSAERPKGSFSTLEIQRTEQGDSAMYLCASNFLAGTGVEYEQYFGPGTRLTVT.

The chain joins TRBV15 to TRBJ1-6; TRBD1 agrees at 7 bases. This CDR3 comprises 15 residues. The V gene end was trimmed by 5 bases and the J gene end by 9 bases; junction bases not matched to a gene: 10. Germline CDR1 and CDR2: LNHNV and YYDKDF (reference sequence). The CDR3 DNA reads TGTGCCACCAGCGGCTCCGGGACAGCCTCTTCACCCCTCCACTTT. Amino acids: CATSGSGTASSPLHF.